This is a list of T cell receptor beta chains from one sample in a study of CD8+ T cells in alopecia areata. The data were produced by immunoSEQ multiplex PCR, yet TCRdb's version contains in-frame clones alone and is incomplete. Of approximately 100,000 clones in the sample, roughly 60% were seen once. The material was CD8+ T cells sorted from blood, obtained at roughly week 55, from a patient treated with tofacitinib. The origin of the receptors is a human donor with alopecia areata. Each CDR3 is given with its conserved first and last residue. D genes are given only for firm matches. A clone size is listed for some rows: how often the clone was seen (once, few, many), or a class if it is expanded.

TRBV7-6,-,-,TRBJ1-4,TGTGCCAGCAGCGCAATTGAGGGTAATGGTAATGAAAAACTGTTTTTT,CASSAIEGNGNEKLFF
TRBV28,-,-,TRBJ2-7,TGTGCCAGCACGTATACCGGGTCCCTCTACGAGCAGTACTTC,CASTYTGSLYEQYF
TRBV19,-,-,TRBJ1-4,TGTGCCAGTAGTTTTTTGTTATCAGGGGAGGGTGAAAAACTGTTTTTT,CASSFLLSGEGEKLFF
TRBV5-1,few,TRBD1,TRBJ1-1,TGCGCCAGCAGCTTGGCTGGGACAGGGATGGAAGCTTTCTTT,CASSLAGTGMEAFF
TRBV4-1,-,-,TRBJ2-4,TGCGCCAGCAGCTCCACGGCTACTCTAGCCAAAAACATTCAGTACTTC,CASSSTATLAKNIQYF
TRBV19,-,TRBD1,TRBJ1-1,TGTGCCAGTAGTATGGGTACAGGGGGCTACACTGAAGCTTTCTTT,CASSMGTGGYTEAFF
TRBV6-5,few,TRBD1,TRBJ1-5,TGTGCCAGCAGAAGACAGGGTCATAGCAATCAGCCCCAGCATTTT,CASRRQGHSNQPQHF
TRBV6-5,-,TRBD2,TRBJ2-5,TGTGCCAGCAGTTACTCGTGGACTAGCGCAGAGACCCAGTACTTC,CASSYSWTSAETQYF
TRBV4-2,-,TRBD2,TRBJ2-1,TGTGCCAGCAGCCAAGAGCCAGAGTTGGGACTAGCGGCATACAATGAGCAGTTCTTC,CASSQEPELGLAAYNEQFF
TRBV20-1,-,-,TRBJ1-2,TGCAGTGCCTCGACCTCCTACACCTTC,CSASTSYTF
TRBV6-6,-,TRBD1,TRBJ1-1,TGTGCCAGCACCGCCGGGACAGGGTACAACACTGAAGCTTTCTTT,CASTAGTGYNTEAFF
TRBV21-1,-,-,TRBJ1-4,TGTGCCAGCAGCAAAGGGGGCAGGGGGGAAAAACTGTTTTTT,CASSKGGRGEKLFF
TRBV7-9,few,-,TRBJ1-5,TGTGCCAGCAGCTCAGACCGGGACACTTCCAATCAGCCCCAGCATTTT,CASSSDRDTSNQPQHF
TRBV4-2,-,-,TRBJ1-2,TGTGCCAGCAGCCATCCTACGGGGGACGGAGGAGGCTACACCTTC,CASSHPTGDGGGYTF
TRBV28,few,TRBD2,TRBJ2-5,TGTGCCAGCAGTTCGCGACTAGCGGGGGCCCAGGAGACCCAGTACTTC,CASSSRLAGAQETQYF
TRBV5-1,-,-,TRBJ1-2,TGCGCCAGCAGCCCGGCGGCAGACACTTTCTATGGCTACACCTTC,CASSPAADTFYGYTF
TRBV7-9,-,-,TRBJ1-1,TGTGCCAGCAGCTTAGTTGGGCAGGGCACTGAAGCTTTCTTT,CASSLVGQGTEAFF
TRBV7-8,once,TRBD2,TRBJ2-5,TGTGCCAGCAACGGGGGGGTACAAGAGACCCAGTACTTC,CASNGGVQETQYF
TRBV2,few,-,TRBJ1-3,TGTGCCAGCAGTGCAAAAGAGACGTCGAACACCATATATTTT,CASSAKETSNTIYF
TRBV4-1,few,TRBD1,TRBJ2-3,TGCGCCAGCATGGACAGGGGAGGGACAGATACGCAGTATTTT,CASMDRGGTDTQYF
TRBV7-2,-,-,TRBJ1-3,TGTGCCAGCAGCTTAGTCGGCAGCGCTGGAAACACCATATATTTT,CASSLVGSAGNTIYF
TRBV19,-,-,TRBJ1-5,TGTGCCAGTAGTACCACCGTTGGAGGGGGGGCGGATGTTACTCAGCCCCAGCATTTT,CASSTTVGGGADVTQPQHF
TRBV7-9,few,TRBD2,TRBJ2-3,TGTGCCAGTCCCTACCCATTGGCGGGGGGGAGCACAGATACGCAGTATTTT,CASPYPLAGGSTDTQYF
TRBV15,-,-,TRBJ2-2,TGTGCCACCAGCAGAGAGCGGTGGTACATTTACACCGGGGAGCTGTTTTTT,CATSRERWYIYTGELFF
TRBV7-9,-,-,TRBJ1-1,TGTGCCAGCAGCTTAGTCGGGGCGGGCACTGAAGCTTTCTTT,CASSLVGAGTEAFF
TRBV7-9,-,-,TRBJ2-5,TGTGCCAGCAGCTTGAGGGGCAGGTCGCGTGAGACCCAGTACTTC,CASSLRGRSRETQYF
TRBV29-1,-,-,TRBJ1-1,TGCAGCGTTGAAGGGGGAATCAACACTGAAGCTTTCTTT,CSVEGGINTEAFF
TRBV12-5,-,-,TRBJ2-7,TGTGCTAGTGGCCCCGACGGACTAATATCCTACGAGCAGTACTTC,CASGPDGLISYEQYF
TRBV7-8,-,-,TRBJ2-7,TGTGCCAGCAGCGATAGAGGGTTCTACGAGCAGTACTTC,CASSDRGFYEQYF
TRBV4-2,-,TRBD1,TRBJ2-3,TGTGCCAGCAGCCCACAGGGGGCAATAGCGGGCAGTGAATATTTT,CASSPQGAIAGSEYF